Following are 10 T cell receptor beta chains from one sample sequenced in a study of blood T cell repertoires in COVID-19. Sequencing was performed with immunoSEQ multiplex PCR; in TCRdb, only in-frame clones are kept and a portion is missing. The sample comprises roughly 250,000 clones, 70% to 90% of which are singletons, and 0.95% to 1% rests with the top ten. The sample was peripheral blood. The receptors here all came from a woman aged 35 to 49 who had recovered from COVID-19.

The J gene is TRBJ2-1, the V gene TRBV21-1; TRBD2 reflects the table's D call only, with no check against the DNA. TRBV21-1 is recorded as a pseudogene. The CDR3 runs to 17 residues. This chain's CDR3 is CASSASGTSGTDNEQFF. The CDR3 DNA reads as TGTGCCAGCAGCGCATCCGGGACTAGCGGGACCGACAATGAGCAGTTCTTC.

The chain combines TRBV7-3 with TRBJ2-6; 7 bases agree with TRBD1. Germline V gene sequence: CDR1 SGHTA, CDR2 FQGTGA. The CDR3 extends over 15 amino acids. The J segment lost 2 bases and the V segment lost 5 bases, leaving 3 bases of the junction unmatched. CDR3: CASSPQGAGANVLTF. The CDR3 DNA is TGTGCCAGCAGCCCCCAGGGGGCTGGGGCCAACGTCCTGACTTTC.

This clone was counted between two and nine times. The chain links TRBV27 to TRBJ1-1; 8 positions match TRBD1. The germline V gene encodes CDR1 MNHEY and CDR2 SMNVEV (reference sequence). This CDR3 has 16 amino acids. The V gene end was trimmed by 5 bases and the J gene end by 6 bases; junction bases not matched to a gene: 14. CDR3 coding DNA: TGTGCCAGCAGTCCGCAGGGGGCGACGGGAGGATCTGAAGCTTTCTTT. As protein: CASSPQGATGGSEAFF.

The J gene is TRBJ1-1, the V gene TRBV19; D is perhaps TRBD1 (5 bases). Germline-derived CDR1 and CDR2 are LNHDA and SQIVND (reference sequence). The germline V and J ends were trimmed by 8 bases and 5 bases, with 15 bases remaining between them. The CDR3 has 13 residues. DNA for the CDR3: TGTGCCAGTGGGACGGGGGTGAGGACTGAAGCTTTCTTT. Its translation: CASGTGVRTEAFF.

CDR3 sequence (DNA): TGTGCCAGCACCCCAGGGACTAGCGGGAGGGCCGTTCAGTACTTC. Protein: CASTPGTSGRAVQYF. V usage is TRBV6-5 and J usage is TRBJ2-4, with 16 bases that match TRBD2. The CDR3 sequence is 15 residues long. Germline V gene data show CDR1 as MNHEY and CDR2 as SVGAGI. The V segment lost 7 bases and the J segment 11 bases; nucleotides outside the gene matches: 8.

Only one count was recorded for this clone. J is TRBJ2-5 and V is TRBV13, with 8 bases lining up with TRBD2. After removal of 5 bases from V and 5 bases from J, the junction contained 25 bases not matched to a gene. Germline CDR1 reads PRHDT; CDR2 reads FYEKMQ (reference sequence). The CDR3 runs to 20 residues. The CDR3 nucleotides read TGTGCCAGCAGCCCTGGGGGGGTAGCGGGACCCCGACTTTCGAGGGAGACCCAGTACTTC. Its translation is CASSPGGVAGPRLSRETQYF.

The chain employs TRBV9 and TRBJ2-5, with 14 positions matching TRBD2. Unmatched junction bases numbered 0, after V lost 0 bases and J lost 5 bases. Germline V gene sequence: CDR1 SGDLS, CDR2 YYNGEE. The length of the CDR3 is 15 residues. The CDR3 DNA follows: TGTGCCAGCAGCGTAGGGACTAGCGGGGGGGAGACCCAGTACTTC. Translation: CASSVGTSGGETQYF.

V is TRBV6-5 and J is TRBJ1-2; 7 bases are a match to TRBD1. CDR1 and CDR2 (germline): MNHEY, SVGAGI. The CDR3 has 14 amino acids. V trimming: 2 bases; J trimming: 7 bases; junction bases outside the gene matches: 7. The CDR3 nucleotides are TGTGCCAGCAGTTACCGACAGGGAAGAGGTGGCTACACCTTC. This sequence encodes CASSYRQGRGGYTF.

This clone has a single count. The chain is built from TRBV7-7 and TRBJ1-2, with 8 nucleotides matching TRBD1. The CDR3 spans 16 residues. Germline CDR1 SSHAT, CDR2 FNYEAQ (reference sequence). V was clipped by 5 bases and J by 2 bases; unmatched bases: 10. This CDR3 is CASSLGDRHPNYGYTF. The CDR3 DNA is TGTGCCAGCAGCCTTGGGGACAGGCATCCAAACTATGGCTACACCTTC.

This rearrangement joins TRBV14 to TRBJ2-5, with 16 positions matching TRBD2. The V and J ends lost 4 bases and 5 bases, in that order; junction bases with no gene match: 16. CDR3 length equals 20 residues. Germline CDR1 SGHDN, CDR2 FVKESK. The CDR3 DNA reads TGTGCCAGCAGCCCGCCTCGACCCGAGTCGGGACTAGCGGGAGGGGAGACCCAGTACTTC. Residues: CASSPPRPESGLAGGETQYF.